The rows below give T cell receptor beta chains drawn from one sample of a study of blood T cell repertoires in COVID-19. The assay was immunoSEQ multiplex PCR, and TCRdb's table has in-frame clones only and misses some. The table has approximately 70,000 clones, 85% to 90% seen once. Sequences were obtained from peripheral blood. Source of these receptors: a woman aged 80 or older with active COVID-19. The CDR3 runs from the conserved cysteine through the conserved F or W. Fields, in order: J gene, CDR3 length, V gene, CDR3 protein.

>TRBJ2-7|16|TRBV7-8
CASSLALAGGPYEQYF
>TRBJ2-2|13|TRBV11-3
CASTGANTGELFF
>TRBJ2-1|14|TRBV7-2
CASSSGTGNNEQFF
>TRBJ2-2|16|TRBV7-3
CASSSRGGSNTGELFF
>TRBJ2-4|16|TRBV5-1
CASSPGGAGAKNIQYF
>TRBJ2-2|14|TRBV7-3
CASSPRGWTGELFF
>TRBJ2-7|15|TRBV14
CASSRLQGGSYEQYF
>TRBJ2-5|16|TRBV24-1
CATSDPGPEGRETQYF
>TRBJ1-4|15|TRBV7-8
CASSLAVLGREKLFF
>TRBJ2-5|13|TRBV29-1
CSVSGQGGQTQYF
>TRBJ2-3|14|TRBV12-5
CASGLGGRRDTQYF
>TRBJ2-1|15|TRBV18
CASSPGQVSYNEQFF
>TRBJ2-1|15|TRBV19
CASSESGASYNEQFF
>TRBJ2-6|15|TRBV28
CATTDSGSGANVLTF
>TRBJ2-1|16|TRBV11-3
CASTSRGTSSYNEQFF
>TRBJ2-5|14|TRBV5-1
CASSASSGQETQYF
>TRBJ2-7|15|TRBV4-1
CASSRGPRGAYEQYF
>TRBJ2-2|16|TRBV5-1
CASSLFGQGDTGELFF
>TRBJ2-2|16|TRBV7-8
CASSLGPDSITGELFF
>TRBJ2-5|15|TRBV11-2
CASSLDRTGGETQYF
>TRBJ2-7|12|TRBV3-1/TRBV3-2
CASSQGGREQYF
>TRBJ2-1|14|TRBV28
CASSGTGGGNEQFF
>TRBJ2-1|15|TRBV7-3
CASSLVGQGYNEQFF
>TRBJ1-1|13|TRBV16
CASSQSRTKLAFF
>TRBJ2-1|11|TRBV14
CASSLSYEQFF
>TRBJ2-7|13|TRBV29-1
CSVGGTSSSEQYF
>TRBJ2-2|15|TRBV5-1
CASSLRTTNTGELFF
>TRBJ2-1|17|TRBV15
CATSIRTSGISYNEQFF
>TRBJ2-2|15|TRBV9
CASSVASANTGELFF
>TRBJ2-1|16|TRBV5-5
CASSLIATGVYNEQFF
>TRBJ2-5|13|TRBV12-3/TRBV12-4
CASRRGRQETQYF
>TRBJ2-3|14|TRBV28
CASIDSGSTDTQYF
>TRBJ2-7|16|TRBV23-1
CASSHNGLAGGGEQYF
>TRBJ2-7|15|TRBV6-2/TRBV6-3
CASSFGTSGSYEQYF
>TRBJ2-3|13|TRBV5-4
CASSLANGDTQYF
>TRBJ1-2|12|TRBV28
CASSLRGYGYTF
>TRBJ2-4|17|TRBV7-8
CASSLIGLNLAKNIQYF
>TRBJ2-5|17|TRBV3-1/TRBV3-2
CASSPTWGGRAGETQYF
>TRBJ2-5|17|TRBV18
CASSPFGLAGGPETQYF
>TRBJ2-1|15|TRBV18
CASSTWTASWDEQFF
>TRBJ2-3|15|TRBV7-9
CASSYGSGSTNTQYF
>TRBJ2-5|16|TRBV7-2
CASSLVWTSGKETQYF
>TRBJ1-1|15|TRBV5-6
CASSSPGTGDTEAFF
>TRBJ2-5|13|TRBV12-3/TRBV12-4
CASSLDSGETQYF
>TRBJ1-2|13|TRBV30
CAWSARGMWGYTF
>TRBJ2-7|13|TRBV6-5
CASRGLVDYEQYF
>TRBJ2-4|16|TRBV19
CASSHRQAPAKNIQYF
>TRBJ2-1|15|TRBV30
CAWLLAGGSYNEQFF
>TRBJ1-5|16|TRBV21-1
CASSKASGEMIQPQHF
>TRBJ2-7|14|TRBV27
CASSLWDRGGEQYF
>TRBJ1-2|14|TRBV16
CASSERVDGVDYTF
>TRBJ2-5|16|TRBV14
CASSQVIPGWRETQYF
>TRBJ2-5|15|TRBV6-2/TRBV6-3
CASSYFARLPETQYF
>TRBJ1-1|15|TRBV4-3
CASSQGRQQNTEAFF
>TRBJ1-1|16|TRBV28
CASSFTTGQMNTEAFF